A selection of T cell receptor beta chains follows, all from one sample in a study of blood T cells in healthy people across ages. TCRdb recomputed calls from the 5' RACE reads with MiXCR, one row per CDR3 protein. The table shows about 1.6 million distinct CDR3 sequences, with about 35% occurring only once. The sequenced sample consisted of blood. The origin of the receptors is a woman aged 25 to 39 in good health. CDR3s include the opening cysteine and the closing phenylalanine or tryptophan. The D gene is left open where the match is weak. Clone size appears in some rows only: once, few, many, or a class for an expanded clone.

d_call	clone_size	j_call	v_call	cdr3_aa	cdr3_nt
TRBD1	few	TRBJ2-7	TRBV12-3/TRBV12-4	CASSFTGTGDEQYF	TGTGCCAGCAGTTTTACCGGGACAGGGGACGAGCAGTACTTC
TRBD1	many	TRBJ2-7	TRBV4-1	CASSQAGTGEAYEQYF	TGCGCCAGCAGCCAAGCGGGGACAGGGGAGGCCTACGAGCAGTACTTC
.	few	TRBJ2-7	TRBV7-6	CASSLGFGTYEQYF	TGTGCCAGCAGCTTAGGGTTTGGTACCTACGAGCAGTACTTC
.	few	TRBJ1-5	TRBV20-1	CSAGRQASNQPQHF	TGCAGTGCTGGACGACAGGCCAGCAATCAGCCCCAGCATTTT
.	once	TRBJ1-1	TRBV10-3	CATAGLKGNTEAFF	TGTGCCACCGCGGGACTAAAGGGGAACACTGAAGCTTTCTTT
.	.	TRBJ2-3	TRBV5-1	CASSLAPYSADTQYF	TGCGCCAGCAGCTTGGCCCCTTATAGCGCAGATACGCAGTATTTT
.	.	TRBJ2-3	TRBV7-9	CASGLLATDTQYF	TGTGCCAGCGGCTTACTCGCCACAGATACGCAGTATTTT
.	few	TRBJ2-1	TRBV20-1	CSASKTKSYNEQFF	TGCAGTGCTAGTAAGACTAAATCCTACAATGAGCAGTTCTTC
.	.	TRBJ1-1	TRBV21-1	CASSNLGVLSNYLGENTEAFF	TGTGCCAGCAGCAACCTAGGGGTTCTCTCGAATTACCTGGGAGAGAACACTGAAGCTTTCTTT
TRBD2	many	TRBJ2-7	TRBV9	CASSVGLADSYEQYF	TGTGCCAGCAGCGTGGGACTAGCGGACTCCTACGAGCAGTACTTC
.	.	TRBJ1-1	TRBV12-3/TRBV12-4	CASSAAGEGTEAFF	TGTGCCAGCAGTGCCGCAGGGGAGGGCACTGAAGCTTTCTTT
.	.	TRBJ1-1	TRBV28	CASRTALNTEAFF	TGTGCCAGCAGAACGGCCCTCAACACTGAAGCTTTCTTT
TRBD2	.	TRBJ2-5	TRBV15	CATSREGSGSETQYF	TGTGCCACCAGCAGAGAAGGTAGCGGGAGTGAGACCCAGTACTTC
.	few	TRBJ2-5	TRBV6-5	CASSYRTTGYQETQYF	TGTGCCAGCAGTTACCGAACCACGGGGTACCAAGAGACCCAGTACTTC
.	.	TRBJ2-7	TRBV9	CASSVEGEVGRPYEQYF	TGTGCCAGCAGCGTAGAAGGGGAAGTGGGAAGGCCCTACGAGCAGTACTTC
TRBD2	.	TRBJ2-1	TRBV13	CASSWASGGDEQFF	TGTGCCAGCAGCTGGGCTAGCGGGGGGGATGAGCAGTTCTTC
TRBD2	.	TRBJ2-3	TRBV28	CASRLSGISTDTQYF	TGTGCCTCCCGACTAAGCGGGATAAGCACAGATACGCAGTATTTT
TRBD2	many	TRBJ2-5	TRBV4-2	CASSQDYGLADKNTQYF	TGTGCCAGCAGCCAAGATTACGGTCTAGCGGATAAGAATACCCAGTACTTC
.	few	TRBJ2-5	TRBV9	CASNPTGMGETQYF	TGTGCCAGCAATCCTACAGGGATGGGAGAGACCCAGTACTTC
.	many	TRBJ2-1	TRBV29-1	CSVEDRGQNNEQFF	TGCAGCGTTGAAGATCGTGGACAAAACAATGAGCAGTTCTTC
TRBD2	.	TRBJ2-2	TRBV9	CASSGGLGQLNTGELFF	TGTGCCAGCAGCGGCGGACTAGGCCAGCTGAACACCGGGGAGCTGTTTTTT
TRBD2	.	TRBJ2-3	TRBV4-1	CASSQDRLAGADTQYF	TGCGCCAGCAGCCAAGATCGGCTAGCGGGGGCAGATACGCAGTATTTT
.	.	TRBJ2-7	TRBV3-1	CASSPPGRVNEQYF	TGTGCCAGCAGCCCTCCCGGCAGGGTAAACGAGCAGTACTTC
.	.	TRBJ2-3	TRBV20-1	CSARVTRLGTDTQYF	TGCAGTGCTAGAGTTACCAGGTTGGGTACAGATACGCAGTATTTT
TRBD1	.	TRBJ1-2	TRBV10-3	CAISETTTGAGDYTF	TGTGCCATCAGTGAGACCACGACAGGGGCAGGTGACTACACCTTC
.	.	TRBJ2-5	TRBV6-5	CASRQRETQYF	TGTGCCAGCAGGCAACGAGAGACCCAGTACTTC
.	.	TRBJ2-1	TRBV9	CASSLEATREQFF	TGTGCCAGCAGCTTAGAGGCGACTCGAGAGCAGTTCTTC
.	.	TRBJ1-4	TRBV7-9	CASSSWSGEKLFF	TGTGCCAGCAGCTCGTGGAGTGGCGAAAAACTGTTTTTT
TRBD2	few	TRBJ2-3	TRBV5-1	CASSEGTSERTDTQYF	TGCGCCAGCAGCGAGGGGACTAGCGAACGCACAGATACGCAGTATTTT
.	.	TRBJ2-4	TRBV6-5	CASSYSAGGGKNIQYF	TGTGCCAGCAGTTACTCGGCAGGGGGGGGCAAAAACATTCAGTACTTC
TRBD1	few	TRBJ2-1	TRBV28	CASSPSGTDNNEQFF	TGTGCCAGCAGTCCGTCCGGGACAGACAACAATGAGCAGTTCTTC
.	.	TRBJ2-1	TRBV20-1	CSSILTRETQYNEQFF	TGCAGTTCCATCCTCACACGGGAGACGCAGTACAATGAGCAGTTCTTC
.	once	TRBJ2-3	TRBV4-1	CASSRRLTFGTDTQYF	TGCGCCAGCAGCCGACGCCTAACTTTTGGGACAGATACGCAGTATTTT
TRBD2	.	TRBJ2-5	TRBV9	CASSVRSGGTLETQYF	TGTGCCAGCAGCGTACGTAGCGGGGGGACCTTGGAGACCCAGTACTTC
TRBD2	few	TRBJ2-1	TRBV9	CASSAGGQSYNEQFF	TGTGCCAGCAGTGCGGGGGGGCAGTCCTACAATGAGCAGTTCTTC
.	once	TRBJ2-4	TRBV2	CASSGQKNIQYF	TGTGCCAGCAGTGGACAGAAAAACATTCAGTACTTC
.	few	TRBJ1-5	TRBV2	CASSGPGSGPNQPQHF	TGTGCCAGCAGTGGGCCCGGTTCGGGACCAAATCAGCCCCAGCATTTT
.	.	TRBJ1-5	TRBV20-1	CSARERIMGGNQPQHF	TGCAGTGCTAGAGAACGCATAATGGGGGGCAATCAGCCCCAGCATTTT
TRBD2	few	TRBJ2-1	TRBV7-3	CASSSLAGPGNEQFF	TGTGCCAGCAGCTCGCTAGCGGGCCCTGGGAATGAGCAGTTCTTC
.	.	TRBJ2-1	TRBV14	CASSQVYAYNEQFF	TGTGCCAGCAGCCAAGTGTACGCCTACAATGAGCAGTTCTTC
TRBD1	.	TRBJ1-1	TRBV20-1	CSAYRQGAVNTEAFF	TGCAGTGCCTACCGACAGGGGGCTGTGAACACTGAAGCTTTCTTT
.	.	TRBJ2-1	TRBV12-3/TRBV12-4	CASTTGAAEQFF	TGTGCCAGCACTACGGGAGCGGCTGAGCAGTTCTTC